These 18 T cell receptor beta chains share one sample of origin, sequenced in a study of shared clonotypes between healthy human individuals (dated by TCRdb to about 2020). Libraries were prepared through the immunoSEQ multiplex PCR assay. TCRdb took over this immuneACCESS table, retaining in-frame rearrangements with V and J assigned. Such tables are incomplete; in checked studies, under half of the missing clones stem from an unresolved V gene, and the remainder is unexplained. The sample contains about 2.1 million clones, 93% of them found a single time. Together, the top ten hold approximately 1.7% of the sample. CD8 naive samples were obtained by positive selection for CCR7 among CD45RO-negative cells, yielding a CD45RA+CCR7+ population from which TemRA cells were excluded. Input material: naive CD8+ T cells from PBMCs. In light of the paper, this sample's cell subset or site label describes: CD45RA+CCR7+. Receptor source: a man aged 18 to 29 in good health. Some clones in this sample may be carry-over from other donors' samples.

V usage is TRBV7-9 and J usage is TRBJ2-7; 8 positions match TRBD1. CDR3 length equals 15 residues. Germline V gene lookup returns CDR1 SEHNR and CDR2 FQNEAQ (reference sequence). The junction had 3 bases not matched to a gene; V was cut back by 0 bases and J by 2 bases. The CDR3 sequence: CASSLADRGAYEQYF. In nucleotides, the CDR3 is TGTGCCAGCAGCTTAGCAGACAGGGGAGCCTACGAGCAGTACTTC.

The gene calls are TRBV27 and TRBJ2-7; 7 bases agree with TRBD2. CDR3 length equals 17 residues. The J segment lost 0 bases and the V segment lost 2 bases, leaving 10 bases of the junction unmatched. The V gene's germline CDR1 is MNHEY and CDR2 SMNVEV (reference sequence). The CDR3 DNA reads as TGTGCCAGCAGTTTAACTACCCCCAGGGACTACTCCTACGAGCAGTACTTC. Amino acid sequence: CASSLTTPRDYSYEQYF.

Here the CDR3 reads CASSTGQGGSYEQYF. DNA for the CDR3: TGTGCCAGCAGCACCGGACAGGGAGGTTCCTACGAGCAGTACTTC. The chain couples TRBV7-9 to TRBJ2-7; 8 bases fit TRBD1. Germline CDR1 reads SEHNR; CDR2 reads FQNEAQ (reference sequence). This CDR3 is 15 amino acids long. V lost 5 bases to trimming and J lost 1 base; unmatched junction nucleotides: 7.

The chain recombines TRBV10-1 with TRBJ2-7; D not certain. Trimming took off 10 bases at V and 2 bases at J, with 15 bases between the two ends. The CDR3 contains 13 residues. Germline CDR1 is WNHNN and CDR2 is SYGVQD (reference sequence). The chain's CDR3 is CATPPAETYEQYF. CDR3 bases: TGCGCCACCCCCCCCGCGGAGACCTACGAGCAGTACTTC.

The rearrangement links TRBV19 to TRBJ1-1, with D perhaps matching TRBD1 (6 bases). This CDR3 spans 13 amino acids. Germline lookup yields CDR1 LNHDA and CDR2 SQIVND (reference sequence). V lost 8 bases, J lost 3 bases, and 13 bases lay in between. The CDR3 DNA follows: TGTGCCAGTCACAGGGCAGCCCACACTGAAGCTTTCTTT. Translating gives CASHRAAHTEAFF.

This clone was counted a single time. V and J are TRBV5-1 and TRBJ2-5, with D unclear. V was shortened by 3 bases and J by 5 bases, with 14 bases between the two germline ends. The germline V gene encodes CDR1 SGHRS and CDR2 YFSETQ. CDR3 length equals 14 residues. CDR3 loop: CASSSYSFAETQYF. The DNA of the CDR3 is TGCGCCAGCAGCTCTTATAGCTTCGCGGAGACCCAGTACTTC. Based on the CDR3 plus reference TRBV5-1 and TRBJ2-5, the full variable domain is KAGVTQTPRYLIKTRGQQVTLSCSPISGHRSVSWYQQTPGQGLQFLFEYFSETQRNKGNFPGRFSGRQFSNSRSEMNVSTLELGDSALYLCASSSYSFAETQYFGPGTRLLVL.

The genes are TRBV7-2 and TRBJ2-1; 7 bases match TRBD1. J lost 5 bases, V lost 5 bases, and 15 bases had no gene match. Germline V gives CDR1 SGHTA, CDR2 FQGNSA. The CDR3 has 17 residues. The CDR3 sequence: CASSQGASGTVDNEQFF. The CDR3 DNA reads as TGTGCCAGCAGCCAAGGAGCATCGGGGACAGTTGACAATGAGCAGTTCTTC.

The chain uses TRBV6-5 and TRBJ1-4; D is ambiguous. Per the germline V gene, CDR1 is MNHEY and CDR2 is SVGAGI. The CDR3 contains 14 residues. The ends were cut back, 3 bases at V and 5 bases at J, with 10 bases in the middle. CDR3 loop: CASSYFGSNEKLFF. The CDR3 nucleotides read TGTGCCAGCAGTTATTTCGGGTCGAATGAAAAACTGTTTTTT.

V usage is TRBV27 and J usage is TRBJ1-3, with D tentatively TRBD1 (6 bases). Trimming left V 1 base short and J 0 bases short, with 16 bases between. From germline, CDR1 is MNHEY and CDR2 SMNVEV (reference sequence). CDR3 length equals 18 residues. As DNA, the CDR3 is TGTGCCAGCAGTTTATTAGTACCGGGGGCGAGCTCTGGAAACACCATATATTTT. It encodes CASSLLVPGASSGNTIYF.

The chain employs TRBV9 and TRBJ1-3, with D possibly matching TRBD1 (6 bases). This CDR3 contains 17 residues. With 0 bases removed from V and 0 bases from J, the gap between germline ends came to 13 bases. Germline V gene sequence: CDR1 SGDLS, CDR2 YYNGEE. CDR3 region: CASSVARDTFSGNTIYF. CDR3 DNA: TGTGCCAGCAGCGTAGCCCGGGACACTTTCTCTGGAAACACCATATATTTT.

The chain combines TRBV7-9 with TRBJ2-7; D is ambiguous. The CDR3 extends over 14 amino acids. V lost 2 bases, J lost 5 bases, and 13 bases lay in between. Germline V CDR1 and CDR2: SEHNR, FQNEAQ (reference sequence). The CDR3 DNA reads as TGTGCCAGCAGCTTAAAGGGTGGGTGGGACGAGCAGTACTTC. Protein sequence: CASSLKGGWDEQYF.

This chain joins TRBV27 and TRBJ2-7; D is unresolved. The CDR3 runs to 14 residues. The V end lost 3 bases, the J end lost 3 bases, and 12 bases lay between the germline ends. In germline, CDR1 is MNHEY, CDR2 SMNVEV (reference sequence). The CDR3, as DNA: TGTGCCAGCAGTTTTAGTGGGAATCGCTACGAGCAGTACTTC. Protein sequence: CASSFSGNRYEQYF.

CDR3: CASSQKMGQVYNEQFF. CDR3 DNA: TGCGCCAGCAGCCAGAAAATGGGACAGGTATACAATGAGCAGTTCTTC. This rearrangement joins TRBV4-1 to TRBJ2-1, with TRBD1 identical over 8 bases. After removal of 3 bases from V and 4 bases from J, the junction contained 8 bases not matched to a gene. The germline V gene has CDR1 MGHRA and CDR2 YSYEKL. There are 16 residues in the CDR3.

The chain links TRBV4-1 to TRBJ2-2; D possibly corresponds to TRBD1 (5 bases). Germline V lookup: CDR1 MGHRA, CDR2 YSYEKL. CDR3 length equals 15 residues. Trimming removed 0 bases from V and 5 bases from J, with 10 bases in between. CDR3 nucleotides: TGCGCCAGCAGCCAAGACCGTACAGGAACCGGGGAGCTGTTTTTT. This codes for CASSQDRTGTGELFF.

The chain uses TRBV7-2 and TRBJ2-7; D is uncertain. The CDR3 consists of 11 residues. Germline values: CDR1 SGHTA, CDR2 FQGNSA. Deletions cut 10 bases from V and 3 bases from J, with 10 bases between. The CDR3 DNA is TGTGCCACCTTGAGAGGCTACGAGCAGTACTTC. This sequence encodes CATLRGYEQYF. The entire variable domain, with the rest obtained from reference TRBV7-2 and TRBJ2-7, is as follows: GAGVSQSPSNKVTEKGKDVELRCDPISGHTALYWYRQSLGQGLEFLIYFQGNSAPDKSGLPSDRFSAERTGGSVSTLTIQRTQQEDSAVYLCATLRGYEQYFGPGTRLTVT.

On this clone: The same CDR3 also results from other DNA sequences found in this sample. The chain recombines TRBV20-1 with TRBJ2-7; perhaps TRBD2 as D (5 bases). Trimming left V 6 bases short and J 4 bases short, with 10 bases between. Per the germline V gene, CDR1 is DFQATT and CDR2 is SNEGSKA (reference sequence). CDR3 length: 11 amino acids. CDR3 sequence reads: CSARTGYEQYF. Here the CDR3 DNA reads TGCAGTGCCAGGACTGGGTACGAGCAGTACTTC.

V and J are TRBV11-3 and TRBJ1-3; tentative D call: TRBD1 (5 bases). The V gene lost 5 bases and the J gene lost 2 bases, with 7 bases spanning the gap. The germline V gene encodes CDR1 SGHNT and CDR2 YENEEA. This CDR3 spans 13 amino acids. The chain's CDR3 is CASSQGTGNTIYF. CDR3 DNA: TGTGCCAGCAGCCAGGGAACTGGAAACACCATATATTTT.

The chain joins TRBV19 to TRBJ1-5, with D hard to call. The CDR3 is made up of 17 amino acids. Trimming removed 3 bases at V and 2 bases at J, with 17 bases between. CDR1 and CDR2 (germline): LNHDA, SQIVND (reference sequence). CDR3 region: CASSISSGSWGNQPQHF. The CDR3 bases are TGTGCCAGTAGTATTTCTTCAGGCTCTTGGGGCAATCAGCCCCAGCATTTT.